This entry lists 26 T cell receptor beta chains sequenced from one sample in a study of radiation and T cells in renal cell carcinoma. Libraries were prepared by immunoSEQ multiplex PCR; TCRdb keeps only in-frame clonotypes and omits some of them. This sample has roughly 100,000 clones, with more than 65% found just once. Time point indicated: blood 4 weeks post-SBRT, at nephrectomy. Treatment reported: 15 Gy SBRT to primary tumor, nephrectomy 4 weeks later. This material consisted of blood, taken from a patient whose treatment included radiotherapy and nephrectomy. Receptors originate from a man aged 55 to 70 with renal cell carcinoma.

The rearrangement uses TRBV2 and TRBJ2-2, with D perhaps TRBD1 (5 bases). Per the germline V gene, CDR1 is SNHLY and CDR2 is FYNNEI. Trimming stripped 5 bases from V and 5 bases from J, with 9 bases between. This CDR3 is built from 13 residues. The CDR3 coding sequence is TGTGCCAGCAGTCAGGGAATGACCGGGGAGCTGTTTTTT. Residues: CASSQGMTGELFF.

V gene TRBV15 combines with J gene TRBJ2-5; 7 bases fit TRBD1. The CDR3 spans 13 residues. CDR1 is LNHNV, CDR2 YYDKDF, per germline (reference sequence). With V trimmed by 8 bases and J by 4 bases, 7 bases remained unmatched. CDR3: CATSEGASETQYF. CDR3 coding DNA: TGTGCCACCTCTGAGGGGGCGTCAGAGACCCAGTACTTC.

This chain joins TRBV19 and TRBJ1-1; D remains ambiguous. Germline V gives CDR1 LNHDA, CDR2 SQIVND (reference sequence). CDR3 length: 13 residues. V was shortened by 3 bases and J by 4 bases, with 9 bases between the two germline ends. The CDR3 DNA reads as TGTGCCAGTAGTATCAAGGAAGGCACTGAAGCTTTCTTT. Its protein is CASSIKEGTEAFF.

This clone was counted once. This chain uses TRBV6-5 with TRBJ1-1, with 7 bases lining up with TRBD1. With V trimmed by 2 bases and J by 1 base, 1 base remained unmatched. The CDR3 totals 14 residues. CDR1 is MNHEY, CDR2 SVGAGI, per germline. CDR3 DNA sequence: TGTGCCAGCAGTTACAAGGGGGCGAACACTGAAGCTTTCTTT. Its translation is CASSYKGANTEAFF.

This chain uses TRBV14 with TRBJ2-3; 8 nucleotides match TRBD2. V dropped 0 bases and J dropped 0; count of bases not matched to a gene: 8. The CDR3 runs to 18 residues. Germline assignment: CDR1 SGHDN and CDR2 FVKESK. As DNA, the CDR3 is TGTGCCAGCAGCCAAGAAGTCCGGCCTAGCGGGAGCACAGATACGCAGTATTTT. It is translated as CASSQEVRPSGSTDTQYF.

This chain connects TRBV18 to TRBJ2-2; 7 bases are shared with TRBD2. The length of the CDR3 is 16 residues. V was pared by 3 bases and J by 1 base, with 5 bases of the junction left unmatched. Germline-derived CDR1 and CDR2 are KGHSH and LQKENI. Here the CDR3 reads CASSPLTSENTGELFF. CDR3 sequence (DNA): TGTGCCAGCTCACCGCTAACTAGCGAGAACACCGGGGAGCTGTTTTTT.

The J gene is TRBJ1-2, the V gene TRBV28; 11 bases align to TRBD1. Trimming cost V 2 bases and J 8 bases; bases outside gene matches: 7. Germline V gene data show CDR1 as MDHEN and CDR2 as SYDVKM. The CDR3 runs to 15 residues. The CDR3 DNA sequence: TGTGCCAGCAGTTTACTAGGACAGGGGGCCAAGGGCTACACCTTC. Encoded protein: CASSLLGQGAKGYTF.

The rearrangement joins TRBV19 to TRBJ2-7; 10 bases map to TRBD1. V dropped 4 bases and J dropped 6; count of bases not matched to a gene: 9. The CDR3 sequence is 15 residues long. CDR1 and CDR2 (germline): LNHDA, SQIVND (reference sequence). The CDR3 protein is CASSSSGQGGLEQYF. CDR3 nucleotide sequence: TGTGCCAGTAGTAGCTCCGGACAGGGGGGACTCGAGCAGTACTTC. Together with reference TRBV19 and TRBJ2-7, the CDR3 gives the full variable domain: DGGITQSPKYLFRKEGQNVTLSCEQNLNHDAMYWYRQDPGQGLRLIYYSQIVNDFQKGDIAEGYSVSREKKESFPLTVTSAQKNPTAFYLCASSSSGQGGLEQYFGPGTRLTVT.

This chain links TRBV2 with TRBJ2-5; D gene ambiguous. The CDR3 has 10 amino acids. Deletions cut 0 bases from V and 7 bases from J, with 0 bases between. Germline assignment: CDR1 SNHLY and CDR2 FYNNEI. The CDR3 DNA follows: TGTGCCAGCAGTGAAGCGACCCAGTACTTC. Protein product: CASSEATQYF. The full variable domain, with the rest looked up from reference TRBV2 and TRBJ2-5, is EPEVTQTPSHQVTQMGQEVILRCVPISNHLYFYWYRQILGQKVEFLVSFYNNEISEKSEIFDDQFSVERPDGSNFTLKIRSTKLEDSAMYFCASSEATQYFGPGTRLLVL.

This chain links TRBV6-5 with TRBJ2-7, with 7 bases aligning to TRBD1. Germline V lookup: CDR1 MNHEY, CDR2 SVGAGI. The V gene end was trimmed by 5 bases and the J gene end by 9 bases; junction bases not matched to a gene: 16. The CDR3 totals 15 residues. In DNA form, the CDR3 reads TGTGCCAGCAGTACTGGACAGGCTCGGGCTGGGGGGCAGTACTTC. This encodes CASSTGQARAGGQYF.

The rearrangement links TRBV9 to TRBJ2-2; D tentatively fits TRBD1 or TRBD2 (5 bases each). The germline V gene encodes CDR1 SGDLS and CDR2 YYNGEE. V lost 3 bases and J lost 0, with 12 bases in between. The CDR3 is made up of 16 amino acids. CDR3 sequence reads: CASSAHRGSNTGELFF. The CDR3 coding sequence is TGTGCCAGCAGCGCCCACCGGGGCTCGAACACCGGGGAGCTGTTTTTT.

Notes on this clone: Other DNA sequences of this sample code for an identical CDR3. The V gene is TRBV29-1, the J gene TRBJ1-1, with TRBD1 matching 7 bases. V gave up 7 bases and J gave up 10 bases; unmatched junction bases: 9. Germline CDR1 and CDR2: SQVTM and ANQGSEA. The CDR3 totals 11 residues. In nucleotides, the CDR3 is TGCAGCGCTGGGACAGCCCTTTCAGCTTTCTTT. It specifies CSAGTALSAFF.

V gene TRBV27 combines with J gene TRBJ1-2; TRBD1 matches at 8 bases. Germline values: CDR1 MNHEY, CDR2 SMNVEV (reference sequence). CDR3 length: 13 residues. The J segment lost 8 bases and the V segment lost 6 bases, leaving 8 bases of the junction unmatched. The CDR3 here is CASSGYYRGGYTF. The CDR3 DNA reads TGTGCCAGCAGCGGGTACTACAGGGGGGGCTACACCTTC.

The genes are TRBV10-2 and TRBJ2-7; no reliable D call. CDR1 is WSHSY, CDR2 SAAADI, per germline. CDR3 size: 12 residues. V lost 8 bases and J 0 bases, leaving 8 bases between the germline ends. The CDR3 loop is CASLTVSYEQYF. The CDR3 DNA is TGCGCCAGCCTGACGGTCTCCTACGAGCAGTACTTC.

The chain combines TRBV19 with TRBJ2-2; TRBD1 agrees at 8 bases. CDR1 and CDR2 (germline): LNHDA, SQIVND (reference sequence). The CDR3 covers 18 residues. V shed 4 bases, J shed 4 bases, and the junction held 14 bases outside the gene matches. The CDR3 DNA follows: TGTGCCAGTAGTACAGCCCAGGGGGCTTTCGTGGGCACCGGGGAGCTGTTTTTT. Translated: CASSTAQGAFVGTGELFF.

This clone was observed a handful of times. The chain carries TRBV28 and TRBJ2-7, with TRBD1 matching over 8 bases. This CDR3 contains 16 residues. Germline V CDR1 and CDR2: MDHEN, SYDVKM. The V and J ends lost 4 bases and 0 bases, in that order; junction bases with no gene match: 8. The CDR3 loop is CASSWTGTGASYEQYF. The CDR3 DNA reads as TGTGCCAGCAGTTGGACCGGGACAGGAGCCTCCTACGAGCAGTACTTC.

The rearrangement links TRBV19 to TRBJ2-3; D possibly corresponds to TRBD2 (6 bases). Germline V gene sequence: CDR1 LNHDA, CDR2 SQIVND (reference sequence). CDR3 length: 15 amino acids. V lost 5 bases, J lost 0 bases, and 12 bases lay in between. The CDR3: CASSPLAASTDTQYF. CDR3 in DNA: TGTGCCAGTAGTCCCTTAGCGGCTAGCACAGATACGCAGTATTTT. The full variable domain, its missing parts supplied by reference TRBV19 and TRBJ2-3, is DGGITQSPKYLFRKEGQNVTLSCEQNLNHDAMYWYRQDPGQGLRLIYYSQIVNDFQKGDIAEGYSVSREKKESFPLTVTSAQKNPTAFYLCASSPLAASTDTQYFGPGTRLTVL.

The chain is built from TRBV30 and TRBJ2-1, with TRBD2 matching over 8 bases. V lost 4 bases, J lost 15 bases, and 14 bases stayed unmatched. The V gene's germline CDR1 is GTSNPN and CDR2 SVGIG (reference sequence). This CDR3 spans 13 amino acids. The DNA for the CDR3 is TGTGCCTGGACCCAAGGGGGGCGGGAGGTGGCGTTCTTC. It yields the protein CAWTQGGREVAFF.

This sequence joins TRBV21-1 and TRBJ2-7. TRBV21-1 is shown as a pseudogene. This CDR3 comprises 13 residues. The CDR3 sequence: CASLTVGTYEQYF. In DNA, the CDR3 is TGTGCCAGCCTGACGGTTGGAACCTACGAGCAGTACTTC.

The chain employs TRBV9 and TRBJ1-6; 11 nucleotides line up with TRBD1. CDR1 SGDLS and CDR2 YYNGEE come from the germline V gene. CDR3 length: 16 amino acids. V lost 3 bases, J lost 10 bases, and 9 bases stayed unmatched. CDR3 bases: TGTGCCAGCAGCGCAAGACCTGGGACAGGGGGATCACCCCTCCACTTT. This sequence encodes CASSARPGTGGSPLHF.

This chain links TRBV5-5 with TRBJ2-3; a weak D match, TRBD1 (6 bases). Germline V gives CDR1 SGHKS, CDR2 YYEKEE (reference sequence). Between the trimmed V and J ends, which lost 4 bases and 2 bases, there was a span of 17 bases. This CDR3 is built from 16 residues. This CDR3 reads CASSGRPGASTDTQYF. DNA of the CDR3: TGTGCCAGCAGCGGTAGGCCAGGGGCTTCCACAGATACGCAGTATTTT.

In its sample, this clone was seen a few times. V is TRBV5-6 and J is TRBJ2-5; tentative D call: TRBD1 (6 bases). V shed 5 bases and J shed 3 bases, with 11 bases lying between them. Germline-derived CDR1 and CDR2 are SGHDT and YYEEEE. The CDR3 runs 13 residues. This chain's CDR3 is CASRSGVKETQYF. Here the CDR3 DNA reads TGTGCCAGCAGGTCAGGGGTCAAAGAGACCCAGTACTTC.

V gene TRBV25-1 combines with J gene TRBJ2-3; D is unresolved. The germline V gene encodes CDR1 MGHDK and CDR2 SYGVNS. This CDR3 has 12 residues. DNA for the CDR3: TGTACCCGCCCCCTTTCGGAAGATACGCAGTATTTT. It translates to CTRPLSEDTQYF.

The V gene is TRBV18, the J gene TRBJ2-2; 8 bases match TRBD2. The germline gives CDR1 KGHSH, CDR2 LQKENI. The V gene end was trimmed by 3 bases and the J gene end by 7 bases; junction bases not matched to a gene: 10. The CDR3 extends over 16 amino acids. CDR3 in DNA: TGTGCCAGCTCACCGAGACCGGGAGGGGAAGGCGGGGAGCTGTTTTTT. Its translation: CASSPRPGGEGGELFF.

The V call is TRBV5-6, the J call TRBJ2-7, with TRBD2 matching over 9 bases. The CDR3 runs to 14 residues. The germline CDR1 and CDR2 sequences are SGHDT and YYEEEE. The V gene end was trimmed by 2 bases and the J gene end by 6 bases; junction bases not matched to a gene: 6. The CDR3 DNA follows: TGTGCCAGCAGCTTCGGCGGGAGGGAGGGCGAGCAGTACTTC. Encoded protein: CASSFGGREGEQYF. The entire variable domain, with the rest obtained from reference TRBV5-6 and TRBJ2-7, is as follows: DAGVTQSPTHLIKTRGQQVTLRCSPKSGHDTVSWYQQALGQGPQFIFQYYEEEERQRGNFPDRFSGHQFPNYSSELNVNALLLGDSALYLCASSFGGREGEQYFGPGTRLTVT.

The chain recombines TRBV18 with TRBJ2-7, with D maybe TRBD1 (6 bases). Trimming took 6 bases from V and 4 from J, leaving 10 bases between them. CDR1 is KGHSH, CDR2 LQKENI, per germline. CDR3 length: 12 amino acids. The CDR3, as DNA: TGTGCCAGCTCCGTGACAGGTTACGAGCAGTACTTC. It encodes CASSVTGYEQYF.